The entry below describes one TCR beta chain. Its antigen is still unknown. Germline CDR1 is LGHNA and CDR2 is YNFKEQ. The CDR3 is made up of 18 amino acids. A J-beta primer mix and a sample-barcoded 5' primer were used in a second PCR of roughly 7 to 12 cycles. In TCRdb, the 5' RACE reads were re-called with MiXCR into one record per CDR3 protein. This table holds roughly 1,100,000 distinct CDR3 sequences, less than 25% found once. The data belong to a study of blood T cells in healthy people across ages. Whole-study findings and limits: Among T cells, TCR beta diversity per million cells dropped roughly linearly as age rose.

These same records also appear under a second study, on T cells of mothers and their children.

The sequenced sample was blood. The rearrangement uses TRBV4-2 and TRBJ2-5; D is undetermined. The DNA end lines up better with TRBJ2-7; the J call may be wrong. The sequence derives from a girl aged 2 to 9 in good health. The CDR3 sequence: CASSPQTLQGILGYEQYF. CDR3 DNA: TGTGCCAGCAGCCCCCAGACTCTCCAAGGCATCCTAGGATACGAGCAGTACTTC.